The 19 T cell receptor beta chains below all came from one sample that was sequenced in a study of cytomegalovirus exposure and HLA in healthy donors. This PCR relied on a set of 60 Vbeta primers and 13 Jbeta primers. Clones were read by immunoSEQ multiplex PCR, and TCRdb kept only the in-frame ones, dropping some. This sample has some 120,000 clones; 65% to 80% occur once, and the top ten carry just under 3%. Sequencing input: PBMCs. These receptors were taken from a woman in her forties in good health and CMV-seropositive.

This clone was counted between two and nine times. This rearrangement joins TRBV28 to TRBJ2-1; 8 nucleotides agree with TRBD1. Germline values: CDR1 MDHEN, CDR2 SYDVKM. The CDR3 has 16 amino acids. J gave up 6 bases and V 6 bases, and 13 bases lay outside the gene matches. CDR3 DNA sequence: TGTGCCAGCAGCAAAGACAGGGGTGGGTTCTTCAATGAGCAGTTCTTC. It translates to CASSKDRGGFFNEQFF.

This chain uses TRBV30 with TRBJ2-1; possibly TRBD1 for D (6 bases). The CDR3 runs to 11 residues. Between the trimmed V and J ends, which lost 5 bases and 8 bases, there was a span of 10 bases. Per the germline V gene, CDR1 is GTSNPN and CDR2 is SVGIG (reference sequence). The CDR3 spells CAWAGVDEQFF. The CDR3 coding sequence is TGTGCCTGGGCAGGGGTAGATGAGCAGTTCTTC.

The chain couples TRBV9 to TRBJ1-6; 9 positions match TRBD1. Germline V CDR1 and CDR2: SGDLS, YYNGEE. CDR3 size: 16 residues. J was trimmed by 9 bases and V by 3 bases; bases with no gene match: 10. CDR3 in amino acids: CASSDWDRVSSSPLHF. The CDR3, as DNA: TGTGCCAGCAGCGACTGGGACAGGGTCTCAAGTTCACCCCTCCACTTT. The full variable domain, its missing parts supplied by reference TRBV9 and TRBJ1-6, is DSGVTQTPKHLITATGQRVTLRCSPRSGDLSVYWYQQSLDQGLQFLIQYYNGEERAKGNILERFSAQQFPDLHSELNLSSLELGDSALYFCASSDWDRVSSSPLHFGNGTRLTVT.

This chain links TRBV6-5 with TRBJ1-1; 8 nucleotides line up with TRBD1. Trimming cost V 6 bases and J 8 bases; bases outside gene matches: 8. Germline V gives CDR1 MNHEY, CDR2 SVGAGI. This CDR3 region has 13 residues. CDR3: CASSPTDRAEAFF. CDR3 DNA: TGTGCCAGCAGCCCCACGGACAGGGCCGAAGCTTTCTTT.

For the CDR3, the DNA is TGTGCCAGCAGTTACACCCGGGACAGGGGAGTTCAGACCCAGTACTTC. Residues: CASSYTRDRGVQTQYF. The genes are TRBV6-7 and TRBJ2-5; 10 bases are shared with TRBD1. TRBV6-7 is classed as an ORF, of uncertain function. The CDR3 contains 16 residues. Losses at the gene ends were 2 bases for V and 6 bases for J; bases not matched to a gene: 9.

Regarding this clone: Germline is not matched at one junction end, which may reflect a read error. The gene calls are TRBV19 and TRBJ1-1; 9 bases map to TRBD1. This CDR3 comprises 16 residues. CDR1 LNHDA and CDR2 SQIVND come from the germline V gene (reference sequence). CDR3 nucleotides: TGTGCCAGTAGTACCGGGGGACAGGGACAGGCCGACTGGAGGGTCTTT. As protein: CASSTGGQGQADWRVF. The full variable domain, with the rest looked up from reference TRBV19 and TRBJ1-1, is DGGITQSPKYLFRKEGQNVTLSCEQNLNHDAMYWYRQDPGQGLRLIYYSQIVNDFQKGDIAEGYSVSREKKESFPLTVTSAQKNPTAFYLCASSTGGQGQADWRVFGQGTRLTVV.

In its sample, this clone was seen a few times. This CDR3 is CASSLNRINTEAFF. The CDR3 nucleotides read TGTGCCAGCAGCTTAAACAGAATCAACACTGAAGCTTTCTTT. J is TRBJ1-1 and V is TRBV7-8; D not certain. CDR1 is SGHVS and CDR2 is FQNEAQ in the germline V gene. The CDR3 runs 14 residues. V lost 2 bases and J lost 2, with 9 bases in between.

V is TRBV7-9 and J is TRBJ2-3; D is possibly TRBD1 (6 bases). The CDR3 spans 15 residues. V was cut by 0 bases and J by 2 bases, with 9 bases left in between. CDR1 SEHNR and CDR2 FQNEAQ come from the germline V gene (reference sequence). CDR3 region: CASSLANRATDTQYF. CDR3 in DNA: TGTGCCAGCAGCTTAGCGAACAGGGCCACAGATACGCAGTATTTT. The full variable domain, with the rest looked up from reference TRBV7-9 and TRBJ2-3, is DTGVSQNPRHKITKRGQNVTFRCDPISEHNRLYWYRQTLGQGPEFLTYFQNEAQLEKSRLLSDRFSAERPKGSFSTLEIQRTEQGDSAMYLCASSLANRATDTQYFGPGTRLTVL.

This chain joins TRBV6-5 and TRBJ1-2, with D maybe TRBD1 (5 bases). Deletions cut 7 bases from V and 4 bases from J, with 19 bases between. Germline CDR1 and CDR2: MNHEY and SVGAGI. The CDR3 totals 15 residues. The CDR3 here is CASNPAPGGIYGYTF. In DNA form, the CDR3 reads TGTGCCAGCAATCCCGCTCCGGGGGGAATCTATGGCTACACCTTC.

The rearrangement uses TRBV7-8 and TRBJ2-3; tentatively, D is TRBD2 (6 bases). Germline V gives CDR1 SGHVS, CDR2 FQNEAQ. V was clipped by 2 bases and J by 1 base, with 13 bases between them. The CDR3 runs to 16 residues. CDR3 DNA: TGTGCCAGCAGCTTACGACGGGACTCAGGCACAGATACGCAGTATTTT. Translating it yields CASSLRRDSGTDTQYF.

The genes are TRBV5-1 and TRBJ2-1, with 12 bases identical to TRBD2. Germline V gene lookup returns CDR1 SGHRS and CDR2 YFSETQ. Trimming took 0 bases from V and 7 from J; bases not matched to a gene: 5. This CDR3 has 16 residues. CDR3 coding DNA: TGCGCCAGCAGCTTGGGGGCTAGCGGGGGGGGAAATGAGCAGTTCTTC. It yields the protein CASSLGASGGGNEQFF.

This clone was seen a handful of times. The rearrangement uses TRBV6-5 and TRBJ1-4, with D tentatively TRBD1 (6 bases). In germline, CDR1 is MNHEY, CDR2 SVGAGI. Deletions cut 0 bases from V and 7 bases from J, with 12 bases between. CDR3 length: 15 amino acids. In DNA form, the CDR3 reads TGTGCCAGCAGTTACTCCGGGGGGCTCGGTGAAAAACTGTTTTTT. It encodes CASSYSGGLGEKLFF.

The J gene is TRBJ2-4, the V gene TRBV7-9, with D uncertain. Germline V gene sequence: CDR1 SEHNR, CDR2 FQNEAQ (reference sequence). The CDR3 consists of 15 residues. The V end was cut by 3 bases, the J end by 0 bases, with 9 bases between. This CDR3 is CASSLARLAKNIQYF. CDR3 in DNA: TGTGCCAGCAGCTTGGCGCGACTAGCCAAAAACATTCAGTACTTC.

The CDR3 is CASSIIAGLDGYTF. The CDR3 DNA is TGTGCCAGTAGTATAATAGCAGGGTTGGATGGCTACACCTTC. The J gene is TRBJ1-2, the V gene TRBV19; TRBD1 is a possible D gene (5 bases). The CDR3 runs to 14 residues. V lost 2 bases and J lost 6, with 13 bases in between. From germline, CDR1 is LNHDA and CDR2 SQIVND (reference sequence).

Only a few counts were recorded for this clone. The J gene is TRBJ1-5, the V gene TRBV5-5, with TRBD1 identical over 10 bases. Germline V gives CDR1 SGHKS, CDR2 YYEKEE (reference sequence). The CDR3 totals 14 residues. V was clipped by 4 bases and J by 5 bases; unmatched bases: 3. The CDR3 DNA reads as TGTGCCAGCAGCCCGGGACAGGGGTATCAGCCCCAGCATTTT. It specifies CASSPGQGYQPQHF. Full variable domain (outside the CDR3, taken from reference TRBV5-5 and TRBJ1-5): DAGVTQSPTHLIKTRGQQVTLRCSPISGHKSVSWYQQVLGQGPQFIFQYYEKEERGRGNFPDRFSARQFPNYSSELNVNALLLGDSALYLCASSPGQGYQPQHFGDGTRLSIL.

Of note for this clone: One end of the junction is discordant with germline, which a read error may explain. The chain couples TRBV5-6 to TRBJ2-1; no reliable D call. The CDR3 spans 12 residues. The germline V gene has CDR1 SGHDT and CDR2 YYEEEE. CDR3 in amino acids: CASSFAYDEQFF. The CDR3 nucleotides are TGTGCCAGCAGCTTCGCCTACGATGAGCAGTTCTTC. The variable domain in full, completed from reference TRBV5-6 and TRBJ2-1, reads DAGVTQSPTHLIKTRGQQVTLRCSPKSGHDTVSWYQQALGQGPQFIFQYYEEEERQRGNFPDRFSGHQFPNYSSELNVNALLLGDSALYLCASSFAYDEQFFGPGTRLTVL.

The table lists this clone with a few counts. CDR3 residues: CASRPDRGSSYEQYF. The CDR3 bases are TGTGCCAGCAGACCTGACAGGGGGAGCTCCTACGAGCAGTACTTC. The J gene is TRBJ2-7, the V gene TRBV6-5; 9 nucleotides align to TRBD1. Germline trimming cut 6 bases from V and 0 bases from J; bases unmatched to any gene: 6. CDR3 length: 15 amino acids. CDR1 and CDR2 (germline): MNHEY, SVGAGI.

The gene calls are TRBV29-1 and TRBJ2-3; 10 positions agree with TRBD2. CDR3 length: 14 amino acids. J lost 5 bases, V lost 3 bases, and 5 bases had no gene match. CDR1 SQVTM and CDR2 ANQGSEA come from the germline V gene. CDR3 sequence (DNA): TGCAGCGTTGACAGCGGGAGGGCCCAAGATACGCAGTATTTT. It is translated as CSVDSGRAQDTQYF.

This clone was seen more than once but under ten times. This chain uses TRBV7-2 with TRBJ1-4; the D is unclear. The CDR3 extends over 15 amino acids. The V gene lost 5 bases and the J gene lost 7 bases, with 17 bases spanning the gap. CDR1 and CDR2 from the germline V gene are SGHTA and FQGNSA. CDR3 sequence (DNA): TGTGCCAGCAGCGTCCGAGGGAGTTCGGCTGAAAAACTGTTTTTT. This gives the protein CASSVRGSSAEKLFF.